This T cell receptor beta chain comes out of a study of blood T cell repertoires in COVID-19. Study at large: COVID-19 samples from acute and convalescent phases originated in the United States, Italy and Spain. T cells, B-cell-depleted T cells, or PBMCs supplied cDNA or gDNA.

Authors' data handling: Estimates of nucleated cell counts were drawn from the amplification of reference gene primers. Sequenced by immunoSEQ multiplex PCR; TCRdb stores in-frame clones only, minus some. That table gives V, J and clone size, and the DNA gave D and trimming. The table includes about 57,000 clones, more than 85% detected once. From germline, CDR1 is MNHEY and CDR2 SVGAGI. CDR3 length: 15 amino acids. After removal of 4 bases from V and 4 bases from J, the junction contained 7 bases not matched to a gene. The TCR originated in a man in his 60s with acute or convalescent COVID-19. The chain carries TRBV6-5 and TRBJ1-1, with 9 bases that match TRBD1. Sequencing used peripheral blood. This CDR3 is CASSFMSTGGTEAFF. The DNA of the CDR3 is TGTGCCAGCAGTTTCATGTCGACAGGGGGCACTGAAGCTTTCTTT.